This TCR beta chain is drawn from a study of blood T cells in healthy people across ages. On this clonotype itself: The antigen is undetermined.

Using a J-beta primer mix together with a sample-barcoded 5' primer, a second PCR was run for about 6 to 12 cycles. TCRdb re-called the 5' RACE reads through MiXCR, storing one row per CDR3 protein. This table has 650,000 to 900,000 distinct CDR3 sequences, about 59% appearing once. Whole-study findings and limits: Compared with aged donors, long-lived donors showed fewer expanded clones, suggesting selection. TCR beta diversity per million T cells fell roughly linearly with age.

Russia was home to the donors, healthy Caucasian individuals aged about 6 to 90. Each donor supplied about 9.6 milliliters of peripheral blood. The CDR3 totals 16 residues. The germline V gene encodes CDR1 ENHRY and CDR2 SYGVKD. Losses at the gene ends were 10 bases for V and 2 bases for J; bases not matched to a gene: 13. The rearrangement uses TRBV10-3 and TRBJ2-2; the match to TRBD1 covers 7 bases. The TCR comes from a man aged 25 to 40 in good health. The source material was blood. The DNA for the CDR3 is TGTGCCACCATGCCCTTGGGGACAGAAAACACCGGGGAGCTGTTTTTT. Its translation: CATMPLGTENTGELFF.